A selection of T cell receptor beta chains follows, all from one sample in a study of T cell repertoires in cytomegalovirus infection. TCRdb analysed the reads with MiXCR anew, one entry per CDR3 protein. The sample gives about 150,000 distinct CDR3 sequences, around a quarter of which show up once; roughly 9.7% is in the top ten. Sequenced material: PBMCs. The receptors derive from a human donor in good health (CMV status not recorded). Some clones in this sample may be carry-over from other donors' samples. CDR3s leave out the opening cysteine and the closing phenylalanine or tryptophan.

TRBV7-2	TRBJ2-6	ASENRGANVLT
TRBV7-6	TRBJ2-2	ASSPAAGELF
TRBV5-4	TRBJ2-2	ASSFQGGTGELF
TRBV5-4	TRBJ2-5	ASSPRLAGGQETQY
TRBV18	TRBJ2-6	ASSPGTVIGGANVLT
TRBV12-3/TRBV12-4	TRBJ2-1	ASSLLAGGANEQF
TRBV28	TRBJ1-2	ASSPPGRTHRGYT
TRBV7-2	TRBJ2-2	ASSLDLLGTGELF
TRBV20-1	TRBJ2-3	SAELEILGDTQY
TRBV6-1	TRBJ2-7	ASSSLIAGARRQY
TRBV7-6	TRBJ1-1	ASRDIGGLGTEAF
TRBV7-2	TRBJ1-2	ASSAGGYGYT
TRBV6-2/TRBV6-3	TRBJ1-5	ASSLIGQMPQH
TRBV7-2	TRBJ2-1	ASSSTAGLSPYNEQF
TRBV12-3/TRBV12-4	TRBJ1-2	ASSPQGRYGYT
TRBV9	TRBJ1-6	ASSPGTDGYSYNSPLH
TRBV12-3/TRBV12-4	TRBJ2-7	ASSLALGGAYEQY
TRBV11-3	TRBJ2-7	ASSEGTVGSQY
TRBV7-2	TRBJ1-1	ASSVGQANTEAF
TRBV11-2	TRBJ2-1	ASVKAGTGSYNEQF
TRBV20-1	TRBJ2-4	SASVVRGNIQY
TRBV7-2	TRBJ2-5	ASTPLADQETQY
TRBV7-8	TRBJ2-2	ASSPRTGPGELF
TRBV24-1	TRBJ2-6	ATSDSPGTGKTSGANVLT
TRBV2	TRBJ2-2	ASTTSGGPVGELF
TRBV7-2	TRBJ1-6	ASSPSTVVSPLH
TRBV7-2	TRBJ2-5	ASSYQETQY
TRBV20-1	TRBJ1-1	SARDRGQSNTEAF
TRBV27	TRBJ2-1	ASSLYNPAVYNEQF
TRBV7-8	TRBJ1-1	ASITDRWKNTEAF
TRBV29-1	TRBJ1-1	SVDVQGMNTEAF
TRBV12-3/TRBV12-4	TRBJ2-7	ASSPSGRGGSYEQY
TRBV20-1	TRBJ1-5	SAHSGNRGNQPQH
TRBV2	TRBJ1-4	ASRLFATNEKLF
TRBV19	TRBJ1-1	ASSIEGVVNTEAF
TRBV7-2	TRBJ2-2	ASSLDPLAGGLTGELF
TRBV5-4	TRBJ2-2	ASSSPLDTGELF
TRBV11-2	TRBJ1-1	ASSPGTGTEAF
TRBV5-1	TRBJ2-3	ASSRLDSDTQY
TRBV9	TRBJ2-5	ASSARDMRTQY
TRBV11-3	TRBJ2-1	ASSSDRFHEQF
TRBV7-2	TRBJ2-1	ASSLRTVGDEQF
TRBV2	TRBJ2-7	ASSMTYEQY
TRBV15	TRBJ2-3	ATSLLLAGTDTQY
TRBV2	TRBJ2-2	ATVLAGTGELF
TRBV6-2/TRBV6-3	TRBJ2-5	ASGTGAGGETQY
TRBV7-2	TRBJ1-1	ASSYGTISEAF
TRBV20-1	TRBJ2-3	SADLGSPDTQY
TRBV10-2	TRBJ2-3	ASSLGTSGGDTQY